This T cell receptor (beta chain) was captured by sequencing in a study of shared clonotypes between healthy human individuals. Looking at the study overall: The donors, a couple of women and a few men, were aged 18 to 49.

Deep-level assay runs were performed. Per the study methods: Filtering differed for immunoSEQ, which gave only junction sequences without quality scores. TCRdb's copy holds only in-frame clones and misses some; the assay was immunoSEQ multiplex PCR. The DNA gave D and trimming, while V, J and clone size come from that table. This sample carries about 79,000 clones, 60% to 80% of them seen once, and the ten largest clones take under 65%. Sequences were obtained from memory CD8+ T cells sorted from blood. Subset meaning: CD45RO+ cells pooled with CCR7-negative TemRA cells. The receptor was isolated from a young man in good health.

The CDR3 region is CASSYTGYQPQHF. Written as DNA, the CDR3 is TGTGCCAGCAGTTATACAGGGTACCAGCCCCAGCATTTT. The rearrangement joins TRBV2 to TRBJ1-5; maybe TRBD1 (6 bases). The V end was cut by 5 bases, the J end by 7 bases, with 12 bases between. The length of the CDR3 is 13 residues. Germline V gene sequence: CDR1 SNHLY, CDR2 FYNNEI.